The present T cell receptor (beta chain) was sequenced within a study of blood T cell repertoires in COVID-19. This CDR3 is 14 amino acids long. The trim removed 3 bases at V and 6 bases at J, leaving 4 bases unmatched. Germline assignment: CDR1 SGHRS and CDR2 YFSETQ. Across about two dozen US areas, participants ranged in age from 18 to 89 years. Participant-reported clinical history was the basis for cohort assignment. Either two negative PCRs, clearance, or symptom resolution qualified Cohort 3 donors as recovered. Under the authors' procedure: By means of reference gene primer amplification, nucleated cell counts were estimated. Profiling relied on immunoSEQ multiplex PCR, and the TCRdb table lists in-frame clones only, not all of them. D and trimming come from the DNA, and the V and J calls and clone size come from that table. The data hold 250,000 to 300,000 clones, with around nine tenths observed a single time.

This TCR derives from a woman aged 30 to 39 who had recovered from COVID-19. The sequenced material came from PBMCs or T cells enriched from blood (not recorded which). The V gene is TRBV5-1, the J gene TRBJ2-1; 9 nucleotides line up with TRBD2. The CDR3 bases are TGCGCCAGCAGCTGGGCGGGAGGGGGCAATGAGCAGTTCTTC. Its translation is CASSWAGGGNEQFF. Filled out from reference TRBV5-1 and TRBJ2-1, the complete variable domain reads KAGVTQTPRYLIKTRGQQVTLSCSPISGHRSVSWYQQTPGQGLQFLFEYFSETQRNKGNFPGRFSGRQFSNSRSEMNVSTLELGDSALYLCASSWAGGGNEQFFGPGTRLTVL.